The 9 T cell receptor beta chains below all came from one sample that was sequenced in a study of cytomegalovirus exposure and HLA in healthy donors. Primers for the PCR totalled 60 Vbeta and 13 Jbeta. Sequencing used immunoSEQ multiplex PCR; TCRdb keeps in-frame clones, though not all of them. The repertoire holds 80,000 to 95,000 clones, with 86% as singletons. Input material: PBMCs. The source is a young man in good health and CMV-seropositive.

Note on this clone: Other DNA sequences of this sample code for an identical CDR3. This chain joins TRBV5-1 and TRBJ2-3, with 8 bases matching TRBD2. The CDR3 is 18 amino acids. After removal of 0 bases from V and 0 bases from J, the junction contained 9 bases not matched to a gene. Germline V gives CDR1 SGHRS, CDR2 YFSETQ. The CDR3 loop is CASSLAPSGPDSTDTQYF. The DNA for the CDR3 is TGCGCCAGCAGCTTGGCTCCTAGCGGGCCGGACAGCACAGATACGCAGTATTTT.

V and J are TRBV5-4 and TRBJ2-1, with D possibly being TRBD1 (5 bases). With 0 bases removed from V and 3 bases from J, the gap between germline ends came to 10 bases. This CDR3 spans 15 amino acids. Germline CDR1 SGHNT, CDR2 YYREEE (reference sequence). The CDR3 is CASSLETGHYNEQFF. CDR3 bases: TGTGCCAGCAGCTTGGAAACAGGTCACTACAATGAGCAGTTCTTC.

The CDR3 DNA is TGTGCCATCCTCGAGCGGGAGAACTACGAGCAGTACTTC. Translating gives CAILERENYEQYF. The rearrangement uses TRBV28 and TRBJ2-7, with 8 bases identical to TRBD2. CDR3 length: 13 residues. V was clipped by 10 bases and J by 3 bases; unmatched bases: 8. CDR1 is MDHEN, CDR2 SYDVKM, per germline.

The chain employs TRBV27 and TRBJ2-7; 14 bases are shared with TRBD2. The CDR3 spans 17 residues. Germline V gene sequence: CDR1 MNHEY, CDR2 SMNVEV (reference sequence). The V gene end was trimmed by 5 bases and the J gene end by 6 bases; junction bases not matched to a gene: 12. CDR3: CASSRLAGGPGSVEQYF. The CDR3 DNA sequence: TGTGCCAGCAGTCGACTAGCGGGAGGGCCAGGATCGGTCGAGCAGTACTTC.

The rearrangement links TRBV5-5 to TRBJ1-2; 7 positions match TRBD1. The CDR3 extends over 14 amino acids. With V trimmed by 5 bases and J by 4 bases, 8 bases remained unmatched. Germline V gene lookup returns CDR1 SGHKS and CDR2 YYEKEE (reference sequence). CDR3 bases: TGTGCCAGCAGATCCGGACAGGCAAGCTATGGCTACACCTTC. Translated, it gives CASRSGQASYGYTF.

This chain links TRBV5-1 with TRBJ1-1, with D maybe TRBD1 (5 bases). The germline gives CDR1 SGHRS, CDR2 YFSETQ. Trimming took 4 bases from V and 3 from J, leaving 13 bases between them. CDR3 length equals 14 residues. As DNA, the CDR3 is TGCGCCAGCAGCCCTACCACGGGGGACACTGAAGCTTTCTTT. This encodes CASSPTTGDTEAFF.

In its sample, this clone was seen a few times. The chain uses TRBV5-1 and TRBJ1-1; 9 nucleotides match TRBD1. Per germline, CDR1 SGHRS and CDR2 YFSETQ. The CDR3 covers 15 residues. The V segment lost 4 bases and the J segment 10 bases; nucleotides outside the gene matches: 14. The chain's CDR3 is CASSPGLGGGQGAFF. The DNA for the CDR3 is TGCGCCAGCAGCCCCGGACTCGGGGGGGGACAGGGAGCTTTCTTT.

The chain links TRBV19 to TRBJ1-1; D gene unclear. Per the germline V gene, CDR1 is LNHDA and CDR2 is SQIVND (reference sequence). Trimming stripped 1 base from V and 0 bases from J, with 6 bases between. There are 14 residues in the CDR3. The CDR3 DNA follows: TGTGCCAGTAGTATAGCGGACTTGAACACTGAAGCTTTCTTT. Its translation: CASSIADLNTEAFF.

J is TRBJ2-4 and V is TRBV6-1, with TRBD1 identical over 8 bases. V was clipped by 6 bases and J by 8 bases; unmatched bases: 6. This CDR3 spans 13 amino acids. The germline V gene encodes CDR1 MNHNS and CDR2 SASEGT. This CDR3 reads CASRARGLDIQYF. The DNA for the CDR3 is TGTGCCAGCAGAGCCAGGGGGCTCGACATTCAGTACTTC.